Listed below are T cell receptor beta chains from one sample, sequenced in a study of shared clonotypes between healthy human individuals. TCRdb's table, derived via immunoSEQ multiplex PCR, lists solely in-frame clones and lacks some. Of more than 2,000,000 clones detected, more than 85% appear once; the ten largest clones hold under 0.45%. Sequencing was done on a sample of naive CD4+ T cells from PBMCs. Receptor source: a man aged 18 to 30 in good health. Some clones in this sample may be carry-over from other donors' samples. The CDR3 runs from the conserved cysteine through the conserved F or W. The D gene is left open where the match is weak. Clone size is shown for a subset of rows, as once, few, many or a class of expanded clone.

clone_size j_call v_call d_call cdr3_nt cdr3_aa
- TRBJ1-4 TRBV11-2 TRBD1 TGTGCCAGCAGCGCGGGGACAGTGCAATCTGAAAAACTGTTTTTT CASSAGTVQSEKLFF
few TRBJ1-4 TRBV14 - TGTGCCAGCAGCCCTGCCAATGAAAAACTGTTTTTT CASSPANEKLFF
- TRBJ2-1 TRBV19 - TGTGCCAGTAGTGGGAGGTTCTGGTACAATGAGCAGTTCTTC CASSGRFWYNEQFF
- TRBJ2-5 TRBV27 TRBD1 TGTGCCAGCAGCTGGCGAACAGGGGTCCGAGAGACCCAGTACTTC CASSWRTGVRETQYF
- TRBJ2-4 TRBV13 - TGTGCCAGCAGCTTGGTTATCAGGGGTGGAGGCAAAAACATTCAGTACTTC CASSLVIRGGGKNIQYF
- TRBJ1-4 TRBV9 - TGTGCCAGCAGTAGTTCCCGGGACGGACTTAATGAAAAACTGTTTTTT CASSSSRDGLNEKLFF
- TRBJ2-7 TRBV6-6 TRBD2 TGTGCCAGCAGTCCCCACGCGGGAGGAGGCTACGAGCAGTACTTC CASSPHAGGGYEQYF
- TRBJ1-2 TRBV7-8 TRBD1 TGTGCCAGCAGCTTAGCCCCCCCGGGGACAGGCTATGGCTACACCTTC CASSLAPPGTGYGYTF
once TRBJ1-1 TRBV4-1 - TGCGCCAGCAGCCCCAATACAGGGCCGAACACTGAAGCTTTCTTT CASSPNTGPNTEAFF
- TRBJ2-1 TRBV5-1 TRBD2 TGCGCCAGCTACCGGGTGGCGGGAGAGTACAATGAGCAGTTCTTC CASYRVAGEYNEQFF
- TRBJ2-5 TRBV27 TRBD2 TGTGCCAGCTCCCGGGGGGGGACCCAGTACTTC CASSRGGTQYF
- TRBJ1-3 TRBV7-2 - TGTGCCAGCAGCTTAGTGGCCGGGTCCTCTGGAAACACCATATATTTT CASSLVAGSSGNTIYF
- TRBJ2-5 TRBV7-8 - TGTGCCAGCAGCCTGCCTCCGACAGGAAAAGAGACCCAGTACTTC CASSLPPTGKETQYF